The sequence of this TCR beta chain was determined in a study of prognosis after radiotherapy for stage I lung cancer. Study in general: Across the cohort, concurrent therapy accompanying stereotactic body radiotherapy was administered to no patient. General study findings and limits: Reduced unique TCR clone counts were recorded after stereotactic body radiation therapy, with a median of approximately 10,000 versus 7,000. The study found lower Shannon entropy after stereotactic body radiation therapy in patients who developed distant metastases.

Germline CDR1 and CDR2: SGHNT and YENEEA. The CDR3 has 11 amino acids. The V and J ends lost 5 bases and 2 bases respectively, with 4 bases between them. Two-round multiplex PCR, the amplification method, yielded TCR beta CDR3 from genomic DNA. With primers specific to each TRBV and TRBJ gene, the first-round PCR was performed. TCRdb re-called the multiplex PCR reads through MiXCR, storing one row per CDR3 protein. The sample yields about 51,000 distinct CDR3 sequences, 30% to 40% seen once. With respect to this clonotype: The antigen is not known.

This clonotype was sampled from a donor aged 50 or older with non-small cell lung cancer. V gene TRBV11-3 combines with J gene TRBJ2-7; D remains ambiguous. This material consisted of PBMCs, taken before or after stereotactic body radiation therapy (not recorded which). The CDR3 DNA follows: TGTGCCAGCAGCGGGACCTACGAGCAGTACTTC. Protein sequence: CASSGTYEQYF.